A selection of T cell receptor beta chains follows, all from one sample in a study of T cell changes during pregnancy in multiple sclerosis. Sequenced by immunoSEQ multiplex PCR; TCRdb stores in-frame clones only, minus some. The sample gives tens of thousands of clones, 90% to 95% of which show up once; 3.5% is in the top ten. Specimen: CD8+ T cells from peripheral blood mononuclear cells, collected in the third trimester of pregnancy. Receptor source: a female donor with multiple sclerosis, enrolled in a pregnancy study. Both conserved end residues are part of each CDR3. D genes are given only for firm matches. Only some rows state a clone size, as once, few, many or a class for expanded clones.

J gene	CDR3 length	clone size	D gene	V gene	CDR3 protein	CDR3 DNA
TRBJ2-1	12	NA	NA	TRBV28	CASSGGNNEQFF	TGTGCCAGCAGCGGAGGGAACAATGAGCAGTTCTTC
TRBJ2-7	15	NA	NA	TRBV6-1	CASRTKADSSYEQYF	TGTGCCAGCAGGACCAAAGCGGATAGCTCCTACGAGCAGTACTTC
TRBJ1-2	15	NA	TRBD1	TRBV6-1	CASSEGRGHDYGYTF	TGTGCCAGCAGTGAAGGCAGGGGGCATGACTATGGCTACACCTTC
TRBJ2-2	17	NA	TRBD2	TRBV4-3	CASSQDYSGTVSGELFF	TGCGCCAGCAGCCAAGATTATAGCGGGACTGTATCCGGGGAGCTGTTTTTT
TRBJ2-3	15	NA	TRBD2	TRBV6-1	CASSELAGGPDTQYF	TGTGCCAGCAGTGAATTAGCGGGAGGGCCAGATACGCAGTATTTT
TRBJ1-1	15	NA	TRBD1	TRBV6-1	CASSERTGGNTEAFF	TGTGCCAGCAGCGAACGGACAGGGGGCAACACTGAAGCTTTCTTT
TRBJ2-7	14	NA	NA	TRBV9	CASSPWDTSYEQYF	TGTGCCAGCAGCCCGTGGGACACCTCCTACGAGCAGTACTTC
TRBJ2-1	15	NA	NA	TRBV2	CASSVPGSLYNEQFF	TGTGCCAGCAGTGTCCCAGGTTCCTTATACAATGAGCAGTTCTTC
TRBJ1-5	16	NA	NA	TRBV7-8	CASSLYPGTLNQPQHF	TGTGCCAGCAGCTTATACCCCGGGACACTGAATCAGCCCCAGCATTTT
TRBJ1-1	15	NA	NA	TRBV10-3	CAISESKGVNTEAFF	TGTGCCATCAGTGAGTCAAAGGGAGTGAACACTGAAGCTTTCTTT
TRBJ2-2	14	once	NA	TRBV7-6	CASGAEGNTGELFF	TGTGCCAGCGGGGCGGAGGGGAACACCGGGGAGCTGTTTTTT
TRBJ2-7	15	once	TRBD1	TRBV5-1	CASRTGTGETYEQYF	TGCGCCAGCAGAACCGGGACAGGGGAGACCTACGAGCAGTACTTC
TRBJ2-1	15	NA	TRBD2	TRBV30	CAWSVISGNYNEQFF	TGTGCCTGGAGTGTAATTAGCGGGAATTACAATGAGCAGTTCTTC
TRBJ2-2	13	once	TRBD1	TRBV27	CASSLTGPGELFF	TGTGCCAGCAGTTTGACAGGGCCCGGGGAGCTGTTTTTT
TRBJ1-2	15	NA	TRBD1	TRBV7-2	CASSLIRGQGNGYTF	TGTGCCAGCAGCTTAATTCGGGGACAGGGCAATGGCTACACCTTC
TRBJ2-3	15	once	NA	TRBV30	CAWSVVDYNTDTQYF	TGTGCCTGGAGTGTTGTGGACTACAACACAGATACGCAGTATTTT
TRBJ2-4	21	NA	TRBD2	TRBV2	CASRSAGVLAGGPLAKNIQYF	TGTGCCAGCAGGAGCGCTGGCGTACTAGCGGGAGGGCCGTTAGCCAAAAACATTCAGTACTTC
TRBJ2-1	16	NA	TRBD2	TRBV2	CASSEIAGSSYNEQFF	TGTGCCAGCAGTGAAATAGCGGGGAGCTCCTACAATGAGCAGTTCTTC
TRBJ1-2	14	NA	TRBD1	TRBV29-1	CSLTMIQGACGYTF	TGCAGCCTCACCATGATACAGGGGGCTTGCGGCTACACCTTC
TRBJ2-3	15	NA	NA	TRBV9	CASSPTLLGADTQYF	TGTGCCAGCAGCCCCACGTTATTAGGAGCTGATACGCAGTATTTT
TRBJ2-2	12	NA	NA	TRBV13	CASSRVTGELFF	TGTGCCAGCAGTCGGGTTACCGGGGAGCTGTTTTTT
TRBJ2-7	15	NA	TRBD1	TRBV27	CASSLRPGQGSEQYF	TGTGCCAGCAGTTTACGCCCGGGACAGGGGTCCGAGCAGTACTTC
TRBJ2-7	16	NA	TRBD1	TRBV4-1	CASSHDRDRGHGEQYF	TGCGCCAGCAGCCATGACCGGGACAGGGGTCATGGGGAGCAGTACTTC
TRBJ2-1	17	NA	TRBD2	TRBV19	CASSIGAGGPDYNEQFF	TGTGCCAGTAGTATAGGGGCGGGGGGCCCCGACTACAATGAGCAGTTCTTC
TRBJ2-5	13	NA	NA	TRBV27	CASRPLKQETQYF	TGTGCCAGCCGTCCACTAAAACAAGAGACCCAGTACTTC
TRBJ1-1	14	once	NA	TRBV28	CASSAYPRGTEAFF	TGTGCCAGCAGTGCCTATCCAAGAGGCACTGAAGCTTTCTTT
TRBJ2-2	13	NA	NA	TRBV5-6	CASSWDLAGELFF	TGTGCCAGCAGCTGGGACTTGGCCGGGGAGCTGTTTTTT
TRBJ1-1	15	once	NA	TRBV19	CASSIGEGVGTEAFF	TGTGCCAGTAGTATTGGGGAAGGGGTCGGCACTGAAGCTTTCTTT
TRBJ2-7	14	NA	TRBD1	TRBV27	CASSSGQGPYEQYF	TGTGCCAGCAGTTCGGGACAGGGGCCCTACGAGCAGTACTTC
TRBJ2-1	15	NA	TRBD1	TRBV5-1	CASSLGTGVDNEQFF	TGCGCCAGCAGCTTGGGGACAGGGGTCGACAATGAGCAGTTCTTC
TRBJ2-1	15	NA	TRBD2	TRBV9	CASSPSGEYGAEQFF	TGTGCCAGCTCCCCTAGCGGGGAGTATGGGGCTGAGCAGTTCTTC
TRBJ1-1	17	NA	NA	TRBV4-1	CASSQALTGSLNTEAFF	TGCGCCAGCAGCCAAGCGTTAACAGGGTCTTTGAACACTGAAGCTTTCTTT
TRBJ1-1	13	NA	NA	TRBV2	CASRGGENTEAFF	TGTGCCAGCAGGGGGGGGGAGAACACTGAAGCTTTCTTT
TRBJ2-1	16	NA	NA	TRBV14	CASSLPTVTSYNEQFF	TGTGCCAGCAGCCTACCGACAGTGACCTCCTACAATGAGCAGTTCTTC
TRBJ2-1	15	NA	TRBD2	TRBV2	CASIDLAGAYNEQFF	TGTGCCAGCATTGACCTAGCGGGAGCCTACAATGAGCAGTTCTTC
TRBJ2-3	15	NA	NA	TRBV9	CASSPRGEPPDTQYF	TGTGCCAGCAGCCCCAGGGGGGAACCCCCAGATACGCAGTATTTT
TRBJ1-1	14	NA	TRBD1	TRBV18	CASSPKDRAHEAFF	TGTGCCAGCTCACCCAAAGACAGGGCCCATGAAGCTTTCTTT
TRBJ1-5	13	NA	NA	TRBV9	CASSEAGAQPQHF	TGTGCCAGCAGCGAGGCAGGGGCTCAGCCCCAGCATTTT
TRBJ1-2	16	NA	NA	TRBV5-6	CASSSGNLIAIYGYTF	TGTGCCAGCAGCTCGGGGAACCTTATTGCGATCTATGGCTACACCTTC
TRBJ1-5	15	NA	NA	TRBV27	CASSLGTSGNQPQHF	TGTGCCAGCAGTTTGGGGACATCGGGCAATCAGCCCCAGCATTTT
TRBJ2-7	14	NA	TRBD1	TRBV7-9	CASSQRDSWNEQYF	TGTGCCAGCAGCCAGAGGGACAGCTGGAACGAGCAGTACTTC
TRBJ1-1	14	NA	NA	TRBV14	CASSQTGMDTEAFF	TGTGCCAGCAGCCAAACAGGGATGGATACTGAAGCTTTCTTT
TRBJ1-3	16	NA	TRBD1	TRBV27	CASSAGQPGSGNTIYF	TGTGCCAGCAGTGCGGGACAGCCGGGCTCTGGAAACACCATATATTTT
TRBJ1-1	14	NA	TRBD1	TRBV27	CASSSREGATEAFF	TGTGCCAGCAGTTCCCGGGAGGGGGCCACTGAAGCTTTCTTT
TRBJ1-2	15	NA	TRBD1	TRBV27	CASRQGALRNYGYTF	TGTGCCAGTAGACAGGGGGCGCTTCGAAACTATGGCTACACCTTC
TRBJ2-2	14	NA	NA	TRBV19	CASEGRVNTGELFF	TGTGCCAGCGAAGGGCGGGTGAACACCGGGGAGCTGTTTTTT
TRBJ2-7	14	NA	TRBD2	TRBV13	CASSQAGDSYEQYF	TGTGCCAGCAGCCAAGCGGGAGACTCCTACGAGCAGTACTTC
TRBJ1-4	14	NA	TRBD1	TRBV27	CASSLTGANEKLFF	TGTGCCAGCAGTCTGACAGGGGCTAATGAAAAACTGTTTTTT